This TCR beta chain appears in the sequencing data of a study of CD8 T cells in ankylosing spondylitis. Points from the study as a whole: In ankylosing spondylitis blood, a motif of 7 to 9 highly homologous TCR beta variants appeared characteristic.

This clonotype was observed a handful of times. As yet, its antigen is unknown. A single record per CDR3 protein comes from TCRdb applying MiXCR to the 5' RACE reads. The repertoire holds nearly 250,000 distinct CDR3 sequences, with under 35% as singletons. Per the germline V gene, CDR1 is MDHEN and CDR2 is SYDVKM. This CDR3 has 13 amino acids. The germline V and J ends were trimmed by 2 bases and 7 bases, with 11 bases remaining between them. The V and J genes are TRBV28 and TRBJ1-2; D ambiguous. Sequencing was carried out using blood, either unsorted or a sorted T cell fraction (not recorded which). The clonotype was recovered from a male donor with ankylosing spondylitis or in good health (not recorded which). The chain's CDR3 is CASSLPWDGGYTF. The CDR3 DNA is TGTGCCAGCAGTTTACCTTGGGATGGTGGCTACACCTTC.